This T cell receptor beta chain was obtained from a study of control samples from healthy donors and cancer patients. Clones were read by immunoSEQ multiplex PCR, and TCRdb kept only the in-frame ones, dropping some. The sample gives around 95,000 clones, approximately 80% of which show up once; approximately 20% is in the top ten. Germline lookup yields CDR1 KGHSH and CDR2 LQKENI. V was shortened by 2 bases and J by 2 bases, with 6 bases between the two germline ends. The CDR3 is 13 amino acids. The TCR comes from a man younger than 45 in good health. The sample was blood. V gene TRBV18 combines with J gene TRBJ1-2; D uncertain. The CDR3 coding sequence is TGTGCCAGCTCACCAGACGGAAACTATGGCTACACCTTC. Protein sequence: CASSPDGNYGYTF.